This T cell receptor (beta chain) derives from a study of tissue T cells after allogeneic stem cell transplantation. Study-level points and caveats: Within patients, tissue anatomy strongly shaped TCR repertoire composition. Shared clones across patients were few; motif clustering revealed tissue-specific shared signatures.

Germline V gene sequence: CDR1 SNHLY, CDR2 FYNGKV (reference sequence). V was shortened by 1 base and J by 1 base, with 2 bases between the two germline ends. This CDR3 region has 12 residues. This clone came up a few times. What it binds is unknown. Genes and germline come from the mouse. From the germline J gene comes the end of the CDR3, since the read stops 1 residue before it. Repertoires were generated with immunoSEQ multiplex PCR, while TCRdb's copy carries only in-frame clones and drops some. In the table there are more than 45,000 clones, roughly four fifths of which are singletons. Sequencing input: sorted cells pooled from one or two spleens. The TCR was taken from a pool of C57BL/6 mice in good health. The chain is built from TRBV3 and TRBJ2-7; unclear D gene. The CDR3 reads CASSLGSYEQYF. CDR3 DNA (partial): TGTGCCAGCAGCTTAGGTTCCTATGAACAGTAC. Complete variable domain (other parts from reference TRBV3 and TRBJ2-7): GPKVLQIPSHQIIDMGQMVTLNCDPVSNHLYFYWYKQILGQQMEFLVNFYNGKVMEKSKLFKDQFSVERPDGSYFTLKIQPTALEDSAVYFCASSLGSYEQYFGPGTRLTVL.